The TCR beta chain described here comes from a study of control samples from healthy donors and cancer patients. TCRdb's table, derived via immunoSEQ multiplex PCR, lists solely in-frame clones and lacks some. The sample has about 83,000 clones; 90% to 95% are singletons. In germline, CDR1 is LGHDT, CDR2 YNNKEL (reference sequence). The CDR3 is 14 amino acids. J lost 9 bases, V lost 5 bases, and 12 bases had no gene match. This receptor was obtained from a man over 45 in good health. The V call is TRBV3-1 (or the pseudogene TRBV3-2), the J call TRBJ2-7; 8 nucleotides agree with TRBD2. Sequenced material: blood. As DNA, the CDR3 is TGTGCCAGCAGCATGGGGACTAGTGGATCAGGGCAGTACTTC. It codes for CASSMGTSGSGQYF.